This T cell receptor beta chain was documented in a study of molecular identifiers for immune sequencing clone quantification. The study, taken as a whole, reports: More than 99% of effector molecules, versus under 1% of naive-cell molecules, belonged to clones above 20 RNA copies.

In the case of this clonotype: What it binds is unknown.

Previously described methods and listed TCR primers produced bulk TCR libraries. TCRdb reprocessed the PCR reads with MiXCR, giving one entry per CDR3 protein. The sample lists around 320,000 distinct CDR3 sequences; roughly a quarter were seen once. Germline-derived CDR1 and CDR2 are SGHVS and FNYEAQ. V lost 8 bases, J lost 0 bases, and 16 bases lay in between. The CDR3 is 16 residues long. The clonotype comes from a human donor in good health. Some libraries in this study had Jurkat cell RNA spiked in. The sample was naive CD8+ T cells from blood, with Jurkat cell RNA spiked in. Subset of the sample: FACS-sorted CD8+CD4-CCR7+CD45RA+ naive T cells. This chain joins TRBV7-6 and TRBJ2-2; D is uncertain. Here the CDR3 DNA reads TGTGCCAGCGGATCCGATAAGGGTCCGAACACCGGGGAGCTGTTTTTT. This translates into CASGSDKGPNTGELFF.